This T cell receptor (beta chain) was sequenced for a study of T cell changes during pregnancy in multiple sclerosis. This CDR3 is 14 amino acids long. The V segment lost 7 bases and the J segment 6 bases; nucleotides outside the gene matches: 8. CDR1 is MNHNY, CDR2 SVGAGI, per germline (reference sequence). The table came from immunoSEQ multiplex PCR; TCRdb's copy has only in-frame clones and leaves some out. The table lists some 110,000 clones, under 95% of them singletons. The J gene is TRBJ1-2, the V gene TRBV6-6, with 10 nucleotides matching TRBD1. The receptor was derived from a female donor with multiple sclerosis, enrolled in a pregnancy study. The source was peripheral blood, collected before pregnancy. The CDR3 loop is CASIGDRGRHGYTF. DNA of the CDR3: TGTGCCAGCATAGGGGACAGGGGTAGGCATGGCTACACCTTC.